The TCR beta chain under discussion was sequenced for a study of vaccination and CD4 T cells after COVID-19. Study-wide context: Overlapping spike pools from SARS-CoV-2 and HCoV-NL63, HCoV-OC43 and HCoV-229E served as culture stimuli.

Sequencing of cultured CD4+ T cell DNA used the Oncomine TCR Beta short-read assay. TCRdb ran MiXCR on the PCR reads and lists one entry per CDR3 protein. The table shows about 5,500 distinct CDR3 sequences, with about two thirds occurring only once. Whole-study findings and limits: In convalescent patients, a median about 90% of reactive clones appeared only post-vaccination.

On this clonotype itself: No antigen is known for it.

Treatment defined: approximately 10-day PBMC culture with coronavirus spike peptide pools or control peptides (ViraFEST assay). After expanding antigen-specific T cells with peptide pools, ViraFEST sequenced their TCRs. CDR1 and CDR2 (germline): MNHNS, SASEGT. CDR3 length: 13 amino acids. J was trimmed by 5 bases and V by 10 bases; bases with no gene match: 10. The source is a human donor who had recovered from COVID-19. Sequenced sample: CD4+ T cells from blood, cultured in vitro. The chain couples TRBV6-1 to TRBJ1-2; the match to TRBD1 covers 7 bases. The CDR3 spells CATPGRQGYGYTF. The CDR3 coding sequence is TGTGCCACCCCGGGTCGACAGGGTTATGGCTACACCTTC.